The 31 T cell receptor beta chains reported below all come from one sample, sequenced in a study of CD8+CD57+ T cells in acquired aplastic anemia. Patients who underwent sequencing had shown CD8+CD57+ cell expansion by flow cytometry. It was genomic DNA that served as the template for profiling TCR beta VDJ and CDR3. TCRdb recomputed calls from the reads with MiXCR, one row per CDR3 protein. This sample has about 240,000 distinct CDR3 sequences; 45% to 50% occur once, and the top ten carry 7% to 10%. The sequencing sample was made of sorted CD4+, CD8+, or CD8+CD57+ T cells (not recorded which) from PBMCs. Receptor source: a human donor with aplastic anemia.

In this sample, this clonotype turned up many times. The chain employs TRBV12-3 or TRBV12-4 and TRBJ1-1; D may be TRBD1 (6 bases). The CDR3 spans 15 residues. Deletions cut 5 bases from V and 0 bases from J, with 13 bases between. The CDR3 region is CASSTRDRLNTEAFF. The CDR3 DNA reads as TGTGCCAGCAGTACCCGAGACAGGTTGAACACTGAAGCTTTCTTT.

V is TRBV12-5 and J is TRBJ2-5, with unresolved D. The germline gives CDR1 LGHNT, CDR2 FRNRAP. Between the trimmed V and J ends, which lost 2 bases and 5 bases, there was a span of 9 bases. This CDR3 has 13 residues. The CDR3 here is CASGLTGFETQYF. The CDR3 DNA follows: TGTGCTAGTGGTTTGACTGGGTTCGAGACCCAGTACTTC. Based on the CDR3 plus reference TRBV12-5 and TRBJ2-5, the full variable domain is DARVTQTPRHKVTEMGQEVTMRCQPILGHNTVFWYRQTMMQGLELLAYFRNRAPLDDSGMPKDRFSAEMPDATLATLKIQPSEPRDSAVYFCASGLTGFETQYFGPGTRLLVL.

A note on this clonotype: This may arise from a read error, as a much more abundant clone is one base away. This rearrangement joins TRBV4-3 to TRBJ2-1; the match to TRBD1 covers 9 bases. The CDR3 is 15 residues long. Germline V lookup: CDR1 LGHNA, CDR2 YSLEER. The DNA for the CDR3 is TGCGCCAGCAGCCCGGACAGGGGAGGGTACAATGGGCAGTTCTTC. Protein sequence: CASSPDRGGYNGQFF.

This clonotype showed up just a few times. DNA for the CDR3: TGTGCCAGCAGTTCCCCCCTACAGGCGGCCGGGGAGCTGTTTTTT. Its protein product is CASSSPLQAAGELFF. The V and J genes are TRBV12-3 or TRBV12-4 and TRBJ2-2, with D perhaps matching TRBD1 (5 bases). The germline V and J ends were trimmed by 4 bases and 6 bases, with 15 bases remaining between them. CDR3 length: 15 residues.

The V gene is TRBV5-1, the J gene TRBJ2-1; 7 bases fit TRBD1. In germline, CDR1 is SGHRS, CDR2 YFSETQ. The CDR3 runs to 15 residues. The ends lost 2 bases at V and 8 bases at J; junction bases unmatched: 10. The CDR3, as DNA: TGCGCCAGCAGCTTCACGAGACAGGGTTATGATGAGCAGTTCTTC. It is translated as CASSFTRQGYDEQFF.

The chain recombines TRBV27 with TRBJ2-3; a weak D match, TRBD2 (6 bases). The V gene lost 10 bases and the J gene lost 2 bases, with 19 bases spanning the gap. The CDR3 runs to 15 residues. The germline CDR1 and CDR2 sequences are MNHEY and SMNVEV (reference sequence). The CDR3 spells CATSEGSYPTDTQYF. CDR3 DNA: TGTGCCACCTCGGAGGGGAGTTACCCCACAGATACGCAGTATTTT.

The table lists this clonotype with a few counts. This rearrangement joins TRBV4-3 to TRBJ2-2; D is unresolved. CDR1 is LGHNA, CDR2 YSLEER, per germline. This CDR3 spans 15 amino acids. The V end was cut by 0 bases, the J end by 2 bases, with 7 bases between. The CDR3 DNA is TGCGCCAGCAGCCAAGAAGGGCTAAACACCGGGGAGCTGTTTTTT. Its translation: CASSQEGLNTGELFF.

The DNA of the CDR3 is TGCGCCAGCAGCCCGGACTCCGAACTTGGCAATCAGCCCCAGCATTTT. This translates into CASSPDSELGNQPQHF. The rearrangement joins TRBV10-2 to TRBJ1-5; no definite D call. The CDR3 consists of 16 residues. With 6 bases removed from V and 2 bases from J, the gap between germline ends came to 17 bases. CDR1 is WSHSY and CDR2 is SAAADI in the germline V gene.

V gene TRBV7-9 combines with J gene TRBJ2-2, with 9 positions matching TRBD1. The CDR3 is 17 amino acids. J was trimmed by 4 bases and V by 5 bases; bases with no gene match: 11. CDR1 is SEHNR and CDR2 is FQNEAQ in the germline V gene (reference sequence). The CDR3 DNA sequence: TGTGCCAGCAGCATCATTCCGGGACAGGGTGTCACCGGGGAGCTGTTTTTT. This gives the protein CASSIIPGQGVTGELFF.

This clonotype was recorded at least ten times. The rearrangement uses TRBV12-3 or TRBV12-4 and TRBJ1-1; possibly TRBD1 for D (6 bases). The CDR3 runs 15 residues. Trimming removed 7 bases from V and 6 bases from J, with 21 bases in between. The CDR3 bases are TGTGCCAGCAAGAGCCCGACAGGAGTATTGGCTGAAGCTTTCTTT. It specifies CASKSPTGVLAEAFF.

This chain joins TRBV30 and TRBJ2-7, with D possibly TRBD2 on 6 matching bases. CDR3 length equals 13 residues. Germline V gives CDR1 GTSNPN, CDR2 SVGIG (reference sequence). Trimming shortened V by 3 bases and J by 1 base, and 10 bases separated the two germline ends. CDR3 in DNA: TGTGCCTGGAGGCCGGGGGAGTCCTACGAGCAGTACTTC. This translates into CAWRPGESYEQYF.

Points on this clonotype: This may be a read error, as it is one base from a much larger clone. This chain connects TRBV7-3 to TRBJ2-1; TRBD2 aligns across 13 bases. Germline-derived CDR1 and CDR2 are SGHTA and FQGTGA. The CDR3 covers 17 residues. Written as DNA, the CDR3 is TGTACCAGCAGTAAAACTAGCGGGGGGGCGGCCTACAATGAGCAGTTCTTC. The encoded protein is CTSSKTSGGAAYNEQFF.

The V gene is TRBV11-1, the J gene TRBJ2-3, with 7 bases aligning to TRBD1. Germline CDR1 SGHAT, CDR2 FQDESV (reference sequence). With V trimmed by 0 bases and J by 3 bases, 21 bases remained unmatched. CDR3 size: 21 residues. The CDR3 sequence: CASSLAEGTAPDNHKTDTQYF. Written as DNA, the CDR3 is TGTGCCAGCAGCTTAGCCGAAGGGACAGCACCTGACAACCATAAGACAGATACGCAGTATTTT.

The genes are TRBV29-1 and TRBJ1-2; unclear D gene. Germline V gene lookup returns CDR1 SQVTM and CDR2 ANQGSEA. This CDR3 has 14 amino acids. Trimming left V 2 bases short and J 4 bases short, with 14 bases between. The DNA of the CDR3 is TGCAGCGTTGAAAGAGGGCAGTCCCTCTATGGCTACACCTTC. This gives the protein CSVERGQSLYGYTF.

This chain links TRBV7-9 with TRBJ2-7, with 14 positions matching TRBD2. CDR1 is SEHNR, CDR2 FQNEAQ, per germline (reference sequence). The V segment lost 5 bases and the J segment 5 bases; nucleotides outside the gene matches: 8. This CDR3 is built from 16 residues. DNA for the CDR3: TGTGCCAGCAGCAATATGACTAGCGGGGGGGTCCACGAGCAGTACTTC. Protein: CASSNMTSGGVHEQYF. The variable domain in full, completed from reference TRBV7-9 and TRBJ2-7, reads DTGVSQNPRHKITKRGQNVTFRCDPISEHNRLYWYRQTLGQGPEFLTYFQNEAQLEKSRLLSDRFSAERPKGSFSTLEIQRTEQGDSAMYLCASSNMTSGGVHEQYFGPGTRLTVT.

The J gene is TRBJ2-2, the V gene TRBV7-6; tentative D call: TRBD1 (6 bases). CDR1 and CDR2 (germline): SGHVS, FNYEAQ. Trimming left V 5 bases short and J 5 bases short, with 9 bases between. The length of the CDR3 is 13 residues. CDR3 loop: CASSPGETGELFF. DNA for the CDR3: TGTGCCAGCAGCCCAGGGGAAACCGGGGAGCTGTTTTTT.

The J gene is TRBJ2-7, the V gene TRBV25-1; possible D gene TRBD2, 6 bases. The CDR3 extends over 14 amino acids. Trimming shortened V by 6 bases and J by 6 bases, and 18 bases separated the two germline ends. In germline, CDR1 is MGHDK, CDR2 SYGVNS. The CDR3 sequence is CASSLVTSPLEQYF. The CDR3 DNA follows: TGTGCCAGCAGCTTGGTTACTAGCCCACTCGAGCAGTACTTC.

About this clonotype: Relative to the germline gene, one junction end is altered; a read error may explain this. The chain uses TRBV6-1 and TRBJ1-1; unclear D gene. Germline V gives CDR1 MNHNS, CDR2 SASEGT. The CDR3 is 14 amino acids. CDR3 in amino acids: CASSELAPNTGAFF. The CDR3 region has the DNA TGTGCCAGCAGTGAATTGGCTCCAAACACTGGAGCTTTCTTT.

The chain joins TRBV7-9 to TRBJ1-1; unclear D gene. The germline V and J ends were trimmed by 8 bases and 0 bases, with 7 bases remaining between them. CDR1 SEHNR and CDR2 FQNEAQ come from the germline V gene (reference sequence). The CDR3 has 12 residues. CDR3 amino acids: CASGRLNTEAFF. CDR3 nucleotides: TGTGCCAGCGGCCGGTTGAACACTGAAGCTTTCTTT.

The chain has TRBV30 and TRBJ1-1; weak D call: TRBD1 (5 bases). The V gene lost 4 bases and the J gene lost 5 bases, with 14 bases spanning the gap. The CDR3 sequence is 13 residues long. The germline CDR1 and CDR2 sequences are GTSNPN and SVGIG (reference sequence). This CDR3 reads CAWTSGGATEAFF. The CDR3 DNA reads as TGTGCCTGGACGAGCGGCGGGGCGACTGAAGCTTTCTTT. Full variable domain (missing parts from reference TRBV30 and TRBJ1-1): SQTIHQWPATLVQPVGSPLSLECTVEGTSNPNLYWYRQAAGRGLQLLFYSVGIGQISSEVPQNLSASRPQDRQFILSSKKLLLSDSGFYLCAWTSGGATEAFFGQGTRLTVV.

Worth noting for this clonotype: This CDR3 is missing its conserved last phenylalanine or tryptophan, likely due to a read error. The DNA is omitted, as the CDR3 cannot be located on it reliably, and the CDR3 follows TCRdb's listing. This chain joins TRBV7-9 and TRBJ2-1; TRBD2 was called by the table and not checked on the DNA. The CDR3 numbers 11 amino acids, ends counted. Germline loops: CDR1 SEHNR, CDR2 FQNEAQ (reference sequence). This CDR3 is CASSLDLALRS.

This clonotype has at least ten counts. The chain uses TRBV9 and TRBJ2-3, with D maybe TRBD2 (5 bases). Germline V gene sequence: CDR1 SGDLS, CDR2 YYNGEE. The CDR3 is 16 amino acids. V dropped 3 bases and J dropped 4 bases, with 18 bases sitting between them. CDR3 sequence reads: CASSAAGRPGSDTQYF. The CDR3 DNA follows: TGTGCCAGCAGCGCAGCAGGTAGGCCGGGGTCAGATACGCAGTATTTT.

Concerning this clonotype: A read error may explain this, as a much larger clone is one base away. The V and J genes are TRBV4-3 and TRBJ2-7; D not resolved. In germline, CDR1 is LGHNA, CDR2 YSLEER. This CDR3 is built from 13 residues. V was shortened by 1 base and J by 5 bases, with 9 bases between the two germline ends. In DNA form, the CDR3 reads TGCGCCAGCAGCCAAGCCACAGCCCACGAGCAGTACTTC. Translated: CASSQATAHEQYF.

In its sample, this clonotype was seen a few times. V usage is TRBV7-9 and J usage is TRBJ2-1; maybe TRBD2 (5 bases). Germline V gene sequence: CDR1 SEHNR, CDR2 FQNEAQ (reference sequence). Deletions cut 1 base from V and 1 base from J, with 8 bases between. The CDR3 is 15 residues long. The CDR3 nucleotides are TGTGCCAGCAGCTTAGGTCAGCGGTCCTACAATGAGCAGTTCTTC. It translates to CASSLGQRSYNEQFF.

The chain carries TRBV20-1 and TRBJ2-6, with D possibly being TRBD2 (6 bases). In germline, CDR1 is DFQATT, CDR2 SNEGSKA (reference sequence). Between the trimmed V and J ends, which lost 6 bases and 0 bases, there was a span of 24 bases. This CDR3 has 19 amino acids. The CDR3 spells CSANPDPGLKGSGANVLTF. The CDR3 DNA reads TGCAGTGCAAACCCCGACCCGGGACTGAAAGGCTCTGGGGCCAACGTCCTGACTTTC.

This chain links TRBV11-2 with TRBJ2-5; D is possibly TRBD1 (5 bases). The V gene lost 7 bases and the J gene lost 5 bases, with 14 bases spanning the gap. CDR1 and CDR2 from the germline V gene are SGHAT and FQNNGV. There are 13 residues in the CDR3. The CDR3 coding sequence is TGTGCCAGCATCACTACAGGAGCGGAGACCCAGTACTTC. Translated, it gives CASITTGAETQYF.

The chain employs TRBV19 and TRBJ2-1, with 8 nucleotides matching TRBD2. The CDR3 has 15 amino acids. Looked up from germline, CDR1 is LNHDA and CDR2 is SQIVND (reference sequence). The V and J ends lost 3 bases and 4 bases, in that order; junction bases with no gene match: 5. CDR3 DNA: TGTGCCAGTAGTATCCCGGGGGGGGCTTACAATGAGCAGTTCTTC. It encodes CASSIPGGAYNEQFF.

The gene calls are TRBV20-1 and TRBJ1-3, with D uncertain. The CDR3 is 14 residues long. V was pared by 0 bases and J by 0 bases, with 6 bases between. Germline V lookup: CDR1 DFQATT, CDR2 SNEGSKA (reference sequence). CDR3 loop: CSARDPNSGNTIYF. The CDR3 DNA is TGCAGTGCTAGAGATCCGAACTCTGGAAACACCATATATTTT.

V and J are TRBV15 and TRBJ1-6; no clear D. This CDR3 comprises 16 residues. Germline lookup yields CDR1 LNHNV and CDR2 YYDKDF (reference sequence). Between the trimmed V and J ends, which lost 8 bases and 7 bases, there was a span of 21 bases. DNA for the CDR3: TGTGCCACCGGCGGAGATCGTTGGGTCCCCAATTCACCCCTCCACTTT. Amino acid sequence: CATGGDRWVPNSPLHF.

The chain employs TRBV10-2 and TRBJ2-5, with TRBD2 as a possible D gene (6 bases). Looked up from germline, CDR1 is WSHSY and CDR2 is SAAADI. The V and J ends lost 0 bases and 4 bases respectively, with 18 bases between them. The length of the CDR3 is 17 residues. The CDR3 DNA reads TGCGCCAGCAGTGAGTCGGTATTGATGCGGGGTCGAGAGACCCAGTACTTC. Amino acid sequence: CASSESVLMRGRETQYF.

This clonotype was counted at least ten times. The V call is TRBV2, the J call TRBJ1-1; the match to TRBD1 covers 8 bases. Germline loops: CDR1 SNHLY, CDR2 FYNNEI. The ends lost 10 bases at V and 4 bases at J; junction bases unmatched: 11. The CDR3 spans 14 residues. CDR3 sequence: CATVPGGRSTEAFF. CDR3 in DNA: TGTGCCACCGTACCAGGGGGCAGGAGCACTGAAGCTTTCTTT.